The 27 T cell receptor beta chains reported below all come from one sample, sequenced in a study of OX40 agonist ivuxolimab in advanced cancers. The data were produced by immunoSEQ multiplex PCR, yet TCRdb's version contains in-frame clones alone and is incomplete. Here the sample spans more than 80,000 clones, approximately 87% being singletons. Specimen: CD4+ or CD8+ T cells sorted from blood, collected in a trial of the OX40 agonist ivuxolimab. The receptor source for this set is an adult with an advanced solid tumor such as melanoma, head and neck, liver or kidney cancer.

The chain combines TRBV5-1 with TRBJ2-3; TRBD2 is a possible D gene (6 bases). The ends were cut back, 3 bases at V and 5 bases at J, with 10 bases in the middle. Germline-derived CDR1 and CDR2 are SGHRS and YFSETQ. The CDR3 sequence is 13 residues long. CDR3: CASSWGEGDTQYF. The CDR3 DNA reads TGCGCCAGCAGCTGGGGGGAAGGAGATACGCAGTATTTT.

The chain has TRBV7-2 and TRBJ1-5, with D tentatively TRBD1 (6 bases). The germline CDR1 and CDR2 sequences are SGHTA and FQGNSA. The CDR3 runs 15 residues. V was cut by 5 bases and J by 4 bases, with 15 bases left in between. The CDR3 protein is CASSALGAGNQPQHF. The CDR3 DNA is TGTGCCAGCAGCGCCCTGGGGGCTGGGAATCAGCCCCAGCATTTT. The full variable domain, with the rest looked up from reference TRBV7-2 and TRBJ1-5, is GAGVSQSPSNKVTEKGKDVELRCDPISGHTALYWYRQSLGQGLEFLIYFQGNSAPDKSGLPSDRFSAERTGGSVSTLTIQRTQQEDSAVYLCASSALGAGNQPQHFGDGTRLSIL.

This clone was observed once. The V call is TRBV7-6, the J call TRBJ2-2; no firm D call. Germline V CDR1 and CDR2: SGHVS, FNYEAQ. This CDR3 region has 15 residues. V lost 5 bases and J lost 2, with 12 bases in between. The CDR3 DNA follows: TGTGCCAGCAGCCCCCGGACGGTCAACACCGGGGAGCTGTTTTTT. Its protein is CASSPRTVNTGELFF. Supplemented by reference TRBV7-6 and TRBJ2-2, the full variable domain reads GAGVSQSPRYKVTKRGQDVALRCDPISGHVSLYWYRQALGQGPEFLTYFNYEAQQDKSGLPNDRFSAERPEGSISTLTIQRTEQRDSAMYRCASSPRTVNTGELFFGEGSRLTVL.

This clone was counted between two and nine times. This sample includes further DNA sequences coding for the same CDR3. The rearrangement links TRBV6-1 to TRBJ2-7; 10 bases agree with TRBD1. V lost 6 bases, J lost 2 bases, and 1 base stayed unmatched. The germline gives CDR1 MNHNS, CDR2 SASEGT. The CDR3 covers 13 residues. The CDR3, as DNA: TGTGCCAGCAGGACAGGGGGCACCTACGAGCAGTACTTC. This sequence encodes CASRTGGTYEQYF.

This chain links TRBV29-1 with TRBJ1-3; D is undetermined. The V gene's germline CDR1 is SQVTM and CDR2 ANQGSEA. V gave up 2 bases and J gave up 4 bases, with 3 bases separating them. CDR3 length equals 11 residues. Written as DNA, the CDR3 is TGCAGCGTTGAACGGGGAAACACCATATATTTT. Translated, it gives CSVERGNTIYF.

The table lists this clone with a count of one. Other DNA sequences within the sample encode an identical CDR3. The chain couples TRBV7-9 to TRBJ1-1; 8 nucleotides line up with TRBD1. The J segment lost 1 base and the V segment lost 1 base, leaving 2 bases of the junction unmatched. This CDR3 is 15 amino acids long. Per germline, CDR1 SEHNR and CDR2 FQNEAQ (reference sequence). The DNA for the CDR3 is TGTGCCAGCAGCTTAGGGACAGGGAGGAACACTGAAGCTTTCTTT. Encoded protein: CASSLGTGRNTEAFF. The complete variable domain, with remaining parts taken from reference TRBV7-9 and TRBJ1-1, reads DTGVSQNPRHKITKRGQNVTFRCDPISEHNRLYWYRQTLGQGPEFLTYFQNEAQLEKSRLLSDRFSAERPKGSFSTLEIQRTEQGDSAMYLCASSLGTGRNTEAFFGQGTRLTVV.

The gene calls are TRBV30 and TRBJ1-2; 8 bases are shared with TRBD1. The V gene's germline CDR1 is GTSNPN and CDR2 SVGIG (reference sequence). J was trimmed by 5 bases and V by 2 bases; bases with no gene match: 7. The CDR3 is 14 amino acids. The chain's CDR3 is CAWSRQGPRYGYTF. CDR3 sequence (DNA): TGTGCCTGGAGTAGACAGGGGCCTCGGTATGGCTACACCTTC.

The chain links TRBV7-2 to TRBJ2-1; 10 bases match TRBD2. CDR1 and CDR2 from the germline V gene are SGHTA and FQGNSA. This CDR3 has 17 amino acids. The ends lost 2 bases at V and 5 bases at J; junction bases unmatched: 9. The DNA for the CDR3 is TGTGCCAGCAGCTTAACGGGACTAGCGTTATCCCACAATGAGCAGTTCTTC. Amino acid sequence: CASSLTGLALSHNEQFF.

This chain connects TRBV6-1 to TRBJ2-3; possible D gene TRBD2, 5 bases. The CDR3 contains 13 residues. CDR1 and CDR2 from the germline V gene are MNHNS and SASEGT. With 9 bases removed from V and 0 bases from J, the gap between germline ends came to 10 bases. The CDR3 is CASRTPSTDTQYF. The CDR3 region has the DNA TGTGCCAGTAGGACTCCCAGCACAGATACGCAGTATTTT.

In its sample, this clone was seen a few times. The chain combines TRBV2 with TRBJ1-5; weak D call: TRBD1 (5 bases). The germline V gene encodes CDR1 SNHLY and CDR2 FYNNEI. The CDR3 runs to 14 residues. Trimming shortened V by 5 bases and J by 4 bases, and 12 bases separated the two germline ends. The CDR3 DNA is TGTGCCAGCAGTATTGGACAACTTAATCAGCCCCAGCATTTT. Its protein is CASSIGQLNQPQHF. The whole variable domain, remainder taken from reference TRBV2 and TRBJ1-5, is EPEVTQTPSHQVTQMGQEVILRCVPISNHLYFYWYRQILGQKVEFLVSFYNNEISEKSEIFDDQFSVERPDGSNFTLKIRSTKLEDSAMYFCASSIGQLNQPQHFGDGTRLSIL.

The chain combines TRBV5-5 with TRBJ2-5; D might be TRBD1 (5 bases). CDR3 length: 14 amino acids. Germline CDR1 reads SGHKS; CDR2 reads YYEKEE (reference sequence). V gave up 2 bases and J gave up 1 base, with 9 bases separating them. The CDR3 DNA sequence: TGTGCCAGCAGCTTAGACAGTACCCAAGAGACCCAGTACTTC. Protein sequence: CASSLDSTQETQYF.

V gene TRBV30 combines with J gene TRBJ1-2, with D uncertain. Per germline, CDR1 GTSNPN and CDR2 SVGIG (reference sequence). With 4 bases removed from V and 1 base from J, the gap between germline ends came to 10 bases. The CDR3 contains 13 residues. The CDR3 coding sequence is TGTGCCTGGACGCAACAGAGTAACTATGGCTACACCTTC. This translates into CAWTQQSNYGYTF.

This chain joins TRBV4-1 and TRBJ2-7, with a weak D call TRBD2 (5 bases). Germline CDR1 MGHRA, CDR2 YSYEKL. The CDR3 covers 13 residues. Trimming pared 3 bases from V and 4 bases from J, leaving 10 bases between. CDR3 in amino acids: CASSHLWRYEQYF. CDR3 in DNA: TGCGCCAGCAGCCACCTTTGGAGGTACGAGCAGTACTTC.

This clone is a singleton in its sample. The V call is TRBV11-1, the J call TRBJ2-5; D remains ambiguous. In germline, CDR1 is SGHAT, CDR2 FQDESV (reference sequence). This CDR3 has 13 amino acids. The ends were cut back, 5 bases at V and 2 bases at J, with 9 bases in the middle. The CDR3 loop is CASSPGRQETQYF. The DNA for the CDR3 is TGTGCCAGCAGCCCCGGACGACAAGAGACCCAGTACTTC.

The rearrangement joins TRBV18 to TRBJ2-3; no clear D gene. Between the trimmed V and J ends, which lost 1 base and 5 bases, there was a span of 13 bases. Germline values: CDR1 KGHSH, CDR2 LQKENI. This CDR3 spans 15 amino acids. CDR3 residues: CASSPRHDQQDTQYF. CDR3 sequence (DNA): TGTGCCAGCTCACCACGTCACGACCAGCAAGATACGCAGTATTTT.

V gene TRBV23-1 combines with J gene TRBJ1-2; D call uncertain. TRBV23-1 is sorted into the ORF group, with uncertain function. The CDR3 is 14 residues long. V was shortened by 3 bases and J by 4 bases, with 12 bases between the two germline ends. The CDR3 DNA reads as TGCGCCAGCAGTCAGACCGGGCCTACCTATGGCTACACCTTC. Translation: CASSQTGPTYGYTF.

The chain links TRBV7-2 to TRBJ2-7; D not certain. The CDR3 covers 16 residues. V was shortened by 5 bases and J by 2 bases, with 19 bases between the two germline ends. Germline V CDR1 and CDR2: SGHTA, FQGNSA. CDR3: CASSQDFVSGTYEQYF. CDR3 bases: TGTGCCAGCAGCCAAGATTTCGTTAGTGGGACCTACGAGCAGTACTTC.

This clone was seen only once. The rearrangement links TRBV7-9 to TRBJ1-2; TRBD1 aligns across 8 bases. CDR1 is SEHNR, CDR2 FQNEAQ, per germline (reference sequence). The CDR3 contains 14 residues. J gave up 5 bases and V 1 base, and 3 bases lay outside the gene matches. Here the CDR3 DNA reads TGTGCCAGCAGCTTAGGCGGACAGGGTTATGGCTACACCTTC. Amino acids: CASSLGGQGYGYTF. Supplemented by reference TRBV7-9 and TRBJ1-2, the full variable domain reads DTGVSQNPRHKITKRGQNVTFRCDPISEHNRLYWYRQTLGQGPEFLTYFQNEAQLEKSRLLSDRFSAERPKGSFSTLEIQRTEQGDSAMYLCASSLGGQGYGYTFGSGTRLTVV.

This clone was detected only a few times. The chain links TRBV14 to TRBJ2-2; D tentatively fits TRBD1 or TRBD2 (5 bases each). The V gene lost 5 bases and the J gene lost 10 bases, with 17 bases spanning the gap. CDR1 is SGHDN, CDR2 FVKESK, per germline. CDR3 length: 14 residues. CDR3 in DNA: TGTGCCAGCAGCGGGCAGGGCCAGGGAGTGGAGCTGTTTTTT. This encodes CASSGQGQGVELFF. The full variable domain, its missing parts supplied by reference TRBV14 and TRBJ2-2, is EAGVTQFPSHSVIEKGQTVTLRCDPISGHDNLYWYRRVMGKEIKFLLHFVKESKQDESGMPNNRFLAERTGGTYSTLKVQPAELEDSGVYFCASSGQGQGVELFFGEGSRLTVL.

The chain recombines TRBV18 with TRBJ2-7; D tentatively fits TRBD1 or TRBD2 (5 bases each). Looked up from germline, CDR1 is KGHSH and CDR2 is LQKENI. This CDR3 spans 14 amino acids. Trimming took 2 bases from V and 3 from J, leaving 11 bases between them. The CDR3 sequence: CASSPGTADYEQYF. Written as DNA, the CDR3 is TGTGCCAGCTCACCAGGGACCGCAGACTACGAGCAGTACTTC.

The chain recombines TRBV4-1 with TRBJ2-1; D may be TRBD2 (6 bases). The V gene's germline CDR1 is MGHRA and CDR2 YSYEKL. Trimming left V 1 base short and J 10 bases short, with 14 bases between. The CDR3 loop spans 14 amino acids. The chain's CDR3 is CASSQALLAGEQFF. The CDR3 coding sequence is TGCGCCAGCAGCCAAGCCCTACTAGCAGGAGAGCAGTTCTTC.

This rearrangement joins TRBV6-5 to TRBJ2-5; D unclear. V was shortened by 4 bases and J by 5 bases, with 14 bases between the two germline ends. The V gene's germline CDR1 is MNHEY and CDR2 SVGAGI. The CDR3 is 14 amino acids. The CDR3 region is CASSSPTADETQYF. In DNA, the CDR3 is TGTGCCAGCAGTTCCCCCACGGCCGACGAGACCCAGTACTTC.

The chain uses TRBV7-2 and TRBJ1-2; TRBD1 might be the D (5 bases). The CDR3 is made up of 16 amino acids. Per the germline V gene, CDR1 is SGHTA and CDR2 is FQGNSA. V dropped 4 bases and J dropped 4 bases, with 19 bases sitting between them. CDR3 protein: CASSWAAGPRGYGYTF. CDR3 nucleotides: TGTGCCAGCAGCTGGGCGGCAGGGCCTCGCGGCTATGGCTACACCTTC.

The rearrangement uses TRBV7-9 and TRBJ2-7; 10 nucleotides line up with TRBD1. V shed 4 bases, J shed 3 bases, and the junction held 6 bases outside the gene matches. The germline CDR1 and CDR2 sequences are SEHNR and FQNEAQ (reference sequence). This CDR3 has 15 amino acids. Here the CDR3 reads CASSSGQGGSYEQYF. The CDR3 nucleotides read TGTGCCAGCAGCTCCGGACAGGGGGGGAGCTACGAGCAGTACTTC.

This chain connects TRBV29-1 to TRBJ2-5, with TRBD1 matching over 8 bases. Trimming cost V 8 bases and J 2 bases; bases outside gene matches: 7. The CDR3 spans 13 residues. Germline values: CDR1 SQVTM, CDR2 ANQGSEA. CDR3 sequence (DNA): TGCAGCTCCATACAGGGGGGACAAGAGACCCAGTACTTC. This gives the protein CSSIQGGQETQYF.

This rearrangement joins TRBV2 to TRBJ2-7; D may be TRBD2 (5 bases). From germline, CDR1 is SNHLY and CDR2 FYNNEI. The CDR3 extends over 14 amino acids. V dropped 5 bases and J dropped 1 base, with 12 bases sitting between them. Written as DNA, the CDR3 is TGTGCCAGCAGTCACAACCGAGGGTCCTACGAGCAGTACTTC. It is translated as CASSHNRGSYEQYF.

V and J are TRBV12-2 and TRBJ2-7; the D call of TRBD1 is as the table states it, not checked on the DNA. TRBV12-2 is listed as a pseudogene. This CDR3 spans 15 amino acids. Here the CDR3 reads CASRLDPPQGYEQYF. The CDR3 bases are TGTGCAAGTCGCTTAGACCCCCCCCAGGGGTACGAGCAGTACTTC.